This T cell receptor (beta chain) emerged from a study of blood T cell repertoires in COVID-19. Clones were read by immunoSEQ multiplex PCR, and TCRdb kept only the in-frame ones, dropping some. The sample consists of 220,000 or so clones, about 93% of them appearing once. The germline gives CDR1 LNHNV, CDR2 YYDKDF (reference sequence). The CDR3 has 16 residues. V shed 1 base and J shed 5 bases, with 12 bases lying between them. The gene calls are TRBV15 and TRBJ1-6; a weak D match, TRBD1 (5 bases). The receptor's source is a man aged 60-69 years with COVID-19, enrolled during active disease. The sample consisted of peripheral blood. CDR3 loop: CATSRGGQPHNSPLHF. The CDR3 nucleotides read TGTGCCACCAGCAGAGGGGGCCAACCCCATAATTCACCCCTCCACTTT.